Listed here is a single TCR beta chain. The record originates from a study of cytomegalovirus exposure and HLA in healthy donors. CDR3 size: 15 residues. Germline CDR1 is SNHLY and CDR2 is FYNNEI. V lost 6 bases and J lost 0; bases outside the gene matches: 3. Primers included in the PCR were 60 Vbeta and 13 Jbeta primers. Using immunoSEQ multiplex PCR, the repertoire was profiled, and TCRdb retains in-frame clones only, with some absent. This table has 65,000 to 90,000 clones, 75% appearing once. Material: PBMCs. The V and J genes are TRBV2 and TRBJ1-4, with 8 bases that match TRBD1. The receptor comes from a man aged 65 to 79 in good health and CMV-seronegative. The CDR3 sequence is CASSGGQATNEKLFF. CDR3 DNA sequence: TGTGCCAGCAGCGGGGGACAGGCAACTAATGAAAAACTGTTTTTT. The whole variable domain, remainder taken from reference TRBV2 and TRBJ1-4, is EPEVTQTPSHQVTQMGQEVILRCVPISNHLYFYWYRQILGQKVEFLVSFYNNEISEKSEIFDDQFSVERPDGSNFTLKIRSTKLEDSAMYFCASSGGQATNEKLFFGSGTQLSVL.